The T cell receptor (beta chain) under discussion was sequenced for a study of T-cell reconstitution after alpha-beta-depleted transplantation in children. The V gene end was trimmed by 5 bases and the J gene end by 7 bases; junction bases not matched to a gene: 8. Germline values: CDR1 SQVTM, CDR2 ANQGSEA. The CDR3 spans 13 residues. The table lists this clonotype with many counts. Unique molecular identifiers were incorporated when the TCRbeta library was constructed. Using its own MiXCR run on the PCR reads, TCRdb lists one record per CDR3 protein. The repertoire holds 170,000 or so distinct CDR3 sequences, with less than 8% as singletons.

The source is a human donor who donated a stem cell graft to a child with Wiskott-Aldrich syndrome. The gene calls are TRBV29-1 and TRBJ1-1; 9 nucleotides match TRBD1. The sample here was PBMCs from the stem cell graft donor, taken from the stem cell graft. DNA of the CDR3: TGCAGCGTTCGTTCACAGGGGGCGAGTGAAGCTTTCTTT. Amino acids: CSVRSQGASEAFF.